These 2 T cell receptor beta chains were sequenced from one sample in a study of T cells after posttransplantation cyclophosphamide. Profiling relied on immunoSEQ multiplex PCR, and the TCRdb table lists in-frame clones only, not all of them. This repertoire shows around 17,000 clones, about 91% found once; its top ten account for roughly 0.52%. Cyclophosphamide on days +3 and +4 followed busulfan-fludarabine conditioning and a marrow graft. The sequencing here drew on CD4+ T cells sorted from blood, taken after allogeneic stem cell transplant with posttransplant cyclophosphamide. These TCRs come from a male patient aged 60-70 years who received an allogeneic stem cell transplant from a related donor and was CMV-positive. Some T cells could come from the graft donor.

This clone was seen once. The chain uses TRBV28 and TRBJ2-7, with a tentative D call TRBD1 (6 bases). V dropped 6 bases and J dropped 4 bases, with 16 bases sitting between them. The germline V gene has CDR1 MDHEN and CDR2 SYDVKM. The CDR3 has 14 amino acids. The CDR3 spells CASRTDRSRYEQYF. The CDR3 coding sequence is TGTGCCAGCAGGACCGACAGGTCGAGGTACGAGCAGTACTTC.

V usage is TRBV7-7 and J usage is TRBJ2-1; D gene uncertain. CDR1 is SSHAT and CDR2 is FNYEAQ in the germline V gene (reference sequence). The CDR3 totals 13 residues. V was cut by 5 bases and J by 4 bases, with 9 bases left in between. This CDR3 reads CASSPSAYNEQFF. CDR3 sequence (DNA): TGTGCCAGCAGCCCATCAGCGTACAATGAGCAGTTCTTC.